The clone carrying this TCR beta chain came up a few times. The antigen remains unidentified. This sample stems from a study of immune evolution from preneoplasia to lung adenocarcinoma. Study-level findings and limits: Normal lung had highest clonality; later lesions appeared denser, more diverse.

The table came from immunoSEQ multiplex PCR; TCRdb's copy has only in-frame clones and leaves some out. The top ten clones hold 20% to 25% of a sample with some 5,100 clones, roughly two thirds of them seen once. CDR1 is LNHDA and CDR2 is SQIVND in the germline V gene (reference sequence). Trimming left V 8 bases short and J 4 bases short, with 14 bases between. The CDR3 extends over 13 amino acids. This clonotype was obtained from a person of 80 years or more with lung adenocarcinoma. The rearrangement joins TRBV19 to TRBJ1-1, with no clear D. Specimen: FFPE adjacent normal lung tissue. The CDR3 sequence is CASSAARGTEAFF. DNA for the CDR3: TGTGCCAGTTCTGCGGCCCGGGGCACTGAAGCTTTCTTT.